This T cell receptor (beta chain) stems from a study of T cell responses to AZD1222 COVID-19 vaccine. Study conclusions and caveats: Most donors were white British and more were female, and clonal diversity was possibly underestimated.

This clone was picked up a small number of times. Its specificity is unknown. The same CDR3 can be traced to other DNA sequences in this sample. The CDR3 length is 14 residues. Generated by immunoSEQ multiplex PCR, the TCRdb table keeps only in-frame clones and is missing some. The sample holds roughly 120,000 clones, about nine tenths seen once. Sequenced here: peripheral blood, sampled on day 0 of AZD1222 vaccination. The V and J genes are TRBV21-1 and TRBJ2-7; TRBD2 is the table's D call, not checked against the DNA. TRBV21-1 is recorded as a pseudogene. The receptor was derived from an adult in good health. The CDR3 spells CASSKTSGSYEQYF. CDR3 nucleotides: TGTGCCAGCAGCAAGACTAGCGGGAGCTACGAGCAGTACTTC.